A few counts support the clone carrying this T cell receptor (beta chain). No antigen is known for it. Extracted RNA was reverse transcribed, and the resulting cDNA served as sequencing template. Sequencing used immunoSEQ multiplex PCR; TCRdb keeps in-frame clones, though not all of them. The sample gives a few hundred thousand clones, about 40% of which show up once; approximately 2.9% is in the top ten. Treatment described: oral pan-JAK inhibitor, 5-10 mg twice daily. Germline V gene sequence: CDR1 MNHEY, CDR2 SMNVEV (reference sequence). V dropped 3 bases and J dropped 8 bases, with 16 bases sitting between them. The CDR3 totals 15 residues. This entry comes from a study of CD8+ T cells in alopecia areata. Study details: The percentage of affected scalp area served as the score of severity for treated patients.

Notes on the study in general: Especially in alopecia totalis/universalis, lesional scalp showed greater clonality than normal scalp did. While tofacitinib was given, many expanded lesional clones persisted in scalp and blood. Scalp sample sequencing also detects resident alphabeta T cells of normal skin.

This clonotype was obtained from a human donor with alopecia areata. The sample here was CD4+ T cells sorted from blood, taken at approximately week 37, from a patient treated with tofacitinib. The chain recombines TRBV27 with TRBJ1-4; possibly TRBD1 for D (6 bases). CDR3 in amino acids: CASSLGQLRGEKLFF. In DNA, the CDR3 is TGTGCCAGCAGTTTGGGACAACTCAGAGGGGAAAAACTGTTTTTT.